This entry lists 7 T cell receptor beta chains sequenced from one sample in a study of blood T cell repertoires in COVID-19. The assay was immunoSEQ multiplex PCR, and TCRdb's table has in-frame clones only and misses some. The data contain around 250,000 clones, less than 95% of them seen just once; the ten biggest clones take up roughly 2.9%. The material sequenced was PBMCs or T cells enriched from blood (not recorded which). These receptor sequences come from a man aged 35 to 55 who had been exposed to COVID-19.

The V gene is TRBV27, the J gene TRBJ2-1; 7 bases line up with TRBD2. Germline-derived CDR1 and CDR2 are MNHEY and SMNVEV (reference sequence). This CDR3 has 16 amino acids. The V gene end was trimmed by 6 bases and the J gene end by 7 bases; junction bases not matched to a gene: 15. The CDR3 region has the DNA TGTGCCAGCAGCACTACTTGGACTAGTCCTTTGAATGAGCAGTTCTTC. Translating gives CASSTTWTSPLNEQFF.

Only one count was recorded for this clone. V and J are TRBV28 and TRBJ1-2, with TRBD1 as a possible D gene (6 bases). The germline gives CDR1 MDHEN, CDR2 SYDVKM. CDR3 length: 14 residues. The V end was cut by 3 bases, the J end by 7 bases, with 15 bases between. The CDR3: CASSFPNRAGGYTF. CDR3 in DNA: TGTGCCAGCAGTTTCCCTAACAGGGCTGGTGGCTACACCTTC.

This clone occurred once. The chain has TRBV27 and TRBJ1-1; D is uncertain. V lost 7 bases, J lost 1 base, and 4 bases lay in between. CDR3 length: 11 residues. Germline V gives CDR1 MNHEY, CDR2 SMNVEV (reference sequence). CDR3 DNA sequence: TGTGCCAGCACAGGGAACACTGAAGCTTTCTTT. It codes for CASTGNTEAFF.

The chain uses TRBV5-5 and TRBJ2-2; 7 nucleotides agree with TRBD2. V was clipped by 6 bases and J by 6 bases; unmatched bases: 11. The CDR3 is 15 residues long. Germline V gene data show CDR1 as SGHKS and CDR2 as YYEKEE (reference sequence). The CDR3 nucleotides read TGTGCCAGCACCAGGGACTATCTGGTCCCCGGGGAGCTGTTTTTT. Translated, it gives CASTRDYLVPGELFF.

This clone was seen a few times. This chain links TRBV12-3 or TRBV12-4 with TRBJ1-1, with 10 bases lining up with TRBD1. With V trimmed by 6 bases and J by 4 bases, 2 bases remained unmatched. The CDR3 is 13 residues long. The CDR3 loop is CASSRDRGTEAFF. Here the CDR3 DNA reads TGTGCCAGCAGCCGGGACAGGGGCACTGAAGCTTTCTTT.

The V gene is TRBV11-2, the J gene TRBJ2-5; 7 nucleotides match TRBD2. The CDR3 extends over 14 amino acids. The J segment lost 1 base and the V segment lost 2 bases, leaving 1 base of the junction unmatched. Per the germline V gene, CDR1 is SGHAT and CDR2 is FQNNGV. The CDR3 spells CASSLSGGQETQYF. The CDR3 nucleotides are TGTGCCAGCAGCTTATCGGGAGGCCAAGAGACCCAGTACTTC. The full variable domain, with the rest looked up from reference TRBV11-2 and TRBJ2-5, is EAGVAQSPRYKIIEKRQSVAFWCNPISGHATLYWYQQILGQGPKLLIQFQNNGVVDDSQLPKDRFSAERLKGVDSTLKIQPAKLEDSAVYLCASSLSGGQETQYFGPGTRLLVL.

The gene calls are TRBV19 and TRBJ1-5; D perhaps matches TRBD1 (5 bases). The germline gives CDR1 LNHDA, CDR2 SQIVND (reference sequence). With 7 bases removed from V and 11 bases from J, the gap between germline ends came to 27 bases. The CDR3 totals 16 residues. The CDR3 protein is CASNFRPGLRGEAQHF. Written as DNA, the CDR3 is TGTGCCAGTAACTTCCGTCCGGGACTCCGAGGGGAGGCCCAGCATTTT.